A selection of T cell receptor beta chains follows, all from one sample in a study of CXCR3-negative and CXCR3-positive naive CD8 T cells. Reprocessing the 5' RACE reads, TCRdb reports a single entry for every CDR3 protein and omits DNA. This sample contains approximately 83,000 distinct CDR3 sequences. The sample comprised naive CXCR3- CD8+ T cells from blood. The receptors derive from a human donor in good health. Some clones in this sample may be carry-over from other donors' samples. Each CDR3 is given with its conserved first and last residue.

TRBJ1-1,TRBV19,CASSMGLRTEAFF
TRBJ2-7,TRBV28,CASSLGPNPYEQYF
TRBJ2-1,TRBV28,CASRDIGTVNNEQFF
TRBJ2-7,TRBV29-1,CSAVQGVGSYEQYF
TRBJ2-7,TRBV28,CASPSRDRESYEQYF
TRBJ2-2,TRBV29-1,CSVEAGAETAGELFF
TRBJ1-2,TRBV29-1,CSVEWAMGGYTF
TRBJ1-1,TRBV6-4,CASSYSGGQTEAFF
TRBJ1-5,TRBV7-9,CASSFDSGSNQPQHF
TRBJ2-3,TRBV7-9,CASSFVERSTDTQYF
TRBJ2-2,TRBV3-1,CASSQGLTGGELFF
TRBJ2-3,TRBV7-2,CASSLALEQWGGGEDTQYF
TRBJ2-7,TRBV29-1,CSVRPVAGDLYEQYF
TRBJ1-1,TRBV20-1,CSAPKGGAYTEAFF
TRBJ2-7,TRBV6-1,CASRIQGYEQYF